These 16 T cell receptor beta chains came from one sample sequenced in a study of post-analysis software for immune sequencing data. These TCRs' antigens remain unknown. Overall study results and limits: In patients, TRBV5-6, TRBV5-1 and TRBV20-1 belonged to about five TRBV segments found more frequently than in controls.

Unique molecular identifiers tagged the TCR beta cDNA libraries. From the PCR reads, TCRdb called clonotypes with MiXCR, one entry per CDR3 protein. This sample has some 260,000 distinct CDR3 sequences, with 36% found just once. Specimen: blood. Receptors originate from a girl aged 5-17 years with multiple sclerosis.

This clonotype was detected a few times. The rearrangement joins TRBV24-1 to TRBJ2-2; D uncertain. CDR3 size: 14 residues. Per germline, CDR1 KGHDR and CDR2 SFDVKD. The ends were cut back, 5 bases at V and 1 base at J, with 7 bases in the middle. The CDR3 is CATSARRNTGELFF. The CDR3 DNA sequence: TGTGCCACCAGTGCCAGGAGGAACACCGGGGAGCTGTTTTTT.

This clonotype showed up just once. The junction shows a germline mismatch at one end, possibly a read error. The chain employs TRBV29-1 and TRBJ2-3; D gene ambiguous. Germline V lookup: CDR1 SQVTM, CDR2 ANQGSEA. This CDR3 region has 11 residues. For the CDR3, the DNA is TGCAGCCTTGAGCGCACAGATACGCAGTATTTT. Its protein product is CSLERTDTQYF.

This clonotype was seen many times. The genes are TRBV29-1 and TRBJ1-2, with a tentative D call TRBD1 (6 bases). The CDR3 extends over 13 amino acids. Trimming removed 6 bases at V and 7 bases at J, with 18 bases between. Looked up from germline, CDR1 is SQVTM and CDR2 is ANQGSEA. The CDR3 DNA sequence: TGCAGCGTGGGGGGGCAGGGGAGAGCTGGCTACACCTTC. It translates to CSVGGQGRAGYTF.

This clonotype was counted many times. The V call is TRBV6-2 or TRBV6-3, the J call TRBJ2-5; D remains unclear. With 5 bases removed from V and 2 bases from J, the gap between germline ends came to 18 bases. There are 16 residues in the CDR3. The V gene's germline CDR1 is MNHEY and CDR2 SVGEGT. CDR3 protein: CASSRRPELVQETQYF. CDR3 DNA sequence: TGTGCCAGCAGTCGAAGACCCGAGTTGGTTCAAGAGACCCAGTACTTC.

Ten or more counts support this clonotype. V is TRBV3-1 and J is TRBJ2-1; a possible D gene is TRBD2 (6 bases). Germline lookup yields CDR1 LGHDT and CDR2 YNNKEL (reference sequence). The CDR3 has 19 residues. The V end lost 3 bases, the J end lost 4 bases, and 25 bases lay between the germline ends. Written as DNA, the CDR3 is TGTGCCAGCAGCCAGAGGATGTATCCCGGGGGTGGTCCATACAATGAGCAGTTCTTC. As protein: CASSQRMYPGGGPYNEQFF.

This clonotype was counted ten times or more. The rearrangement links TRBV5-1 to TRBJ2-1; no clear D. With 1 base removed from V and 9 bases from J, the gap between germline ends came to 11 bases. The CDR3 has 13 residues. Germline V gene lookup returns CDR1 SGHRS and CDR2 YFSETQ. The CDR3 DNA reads TGCGCCAGCAGCTTGACTGGGGTCAGTGAGCAGTTCTTC. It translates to CASSLTGVSEQFF. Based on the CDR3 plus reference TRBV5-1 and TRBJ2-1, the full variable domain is KAGVTQTPRYLIKTRGQQVTLSCSPISGHRSVSWYQQTPGQGLQFLFEYFSETQRNKGNFPGRFSGRQFSNSRSEMNVSTLELGDSALYLCASSLTGVSEQFFGPGTRLTVL.

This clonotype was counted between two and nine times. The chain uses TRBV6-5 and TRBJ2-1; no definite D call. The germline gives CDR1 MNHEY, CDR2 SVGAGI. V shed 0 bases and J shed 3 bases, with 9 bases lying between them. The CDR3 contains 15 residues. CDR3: CASSYSTRGYNEQFF. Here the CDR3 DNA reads TGTGCCAGCAGTTACTCGACGCGAGGCTACAATGAGCAGTTCTTC.

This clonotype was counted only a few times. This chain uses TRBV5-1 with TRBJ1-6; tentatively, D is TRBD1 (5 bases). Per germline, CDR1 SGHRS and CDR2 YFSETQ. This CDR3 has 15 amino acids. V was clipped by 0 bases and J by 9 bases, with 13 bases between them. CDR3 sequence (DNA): TGCGCCAGCAGCTTGGGACAGATGTTGGGTTCACCCCTCCACTTT. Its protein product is CASSLGQMLGSPLHF.

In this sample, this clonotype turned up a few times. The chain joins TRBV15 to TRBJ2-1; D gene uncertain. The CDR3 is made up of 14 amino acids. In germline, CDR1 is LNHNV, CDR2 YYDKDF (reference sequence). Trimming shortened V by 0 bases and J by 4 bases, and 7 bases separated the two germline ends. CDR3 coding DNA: TGTGCCACCAGCAGAGATCGCAGGTACAATGAGCAGTTCTTC. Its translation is CATSRDRRYNEQFF.

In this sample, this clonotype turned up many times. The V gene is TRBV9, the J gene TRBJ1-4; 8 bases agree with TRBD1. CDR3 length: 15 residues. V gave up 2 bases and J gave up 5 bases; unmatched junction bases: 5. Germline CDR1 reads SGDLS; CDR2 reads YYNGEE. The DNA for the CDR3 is TGTGCCAGCAGCGTCCAGGGGGCGCCGAATGAAAAACTGTTTTTT. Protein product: CASSVQGAPNEKLFF.

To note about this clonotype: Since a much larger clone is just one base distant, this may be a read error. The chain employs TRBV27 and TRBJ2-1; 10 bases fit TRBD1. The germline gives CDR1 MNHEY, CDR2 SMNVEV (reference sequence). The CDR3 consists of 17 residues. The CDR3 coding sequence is TGTGCCAGCAGTGCCTTTGCCGGGACAGGGGTAAACAATAAGCAGTTCTTC. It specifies CASSAFAGTGVNNKQFF.

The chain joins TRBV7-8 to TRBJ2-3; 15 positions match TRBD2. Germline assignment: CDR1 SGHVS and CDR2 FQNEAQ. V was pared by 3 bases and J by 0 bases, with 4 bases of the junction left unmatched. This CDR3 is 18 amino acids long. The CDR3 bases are TGTGCCAGCAGCTTTGGACTAGCGGGAGGGTATAGCACAGATACGCAGTATTTT. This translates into CASSFGLAGGYSTDTQYF.

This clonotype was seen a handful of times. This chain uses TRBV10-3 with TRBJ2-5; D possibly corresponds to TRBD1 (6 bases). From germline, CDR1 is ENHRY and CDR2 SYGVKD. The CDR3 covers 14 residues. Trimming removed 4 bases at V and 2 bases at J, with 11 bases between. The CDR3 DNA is TGTGCCATCAGTGTGCGCGGACAGCAAGAGACCCAGTACTTC. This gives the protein CAISVRGQQETQYF.

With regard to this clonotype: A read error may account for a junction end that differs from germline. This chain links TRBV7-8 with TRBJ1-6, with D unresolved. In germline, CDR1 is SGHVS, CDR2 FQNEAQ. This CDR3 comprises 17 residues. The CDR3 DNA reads TGTGCCAGCAGCTTCTCCCAAGGACGCTCCTATAATTCACCCCCCCACTTT. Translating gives CASSFSQGRSYNSPPHF.

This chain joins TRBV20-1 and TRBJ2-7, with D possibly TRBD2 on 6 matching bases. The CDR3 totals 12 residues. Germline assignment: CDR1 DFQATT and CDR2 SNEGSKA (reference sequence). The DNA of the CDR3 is TGCAGGCTGGGCCCCTGGGAGGATGAGCAGTACTTC. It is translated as CRLGPWEDEQYF.

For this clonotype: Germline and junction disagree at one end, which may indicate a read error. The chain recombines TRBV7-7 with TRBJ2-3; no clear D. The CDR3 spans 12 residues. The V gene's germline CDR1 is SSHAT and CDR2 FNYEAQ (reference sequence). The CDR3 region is CASSPQTDTQYF. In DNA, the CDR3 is TGTGCTAGCAGCCCCCAGACAGATACGCAGTATTTT.